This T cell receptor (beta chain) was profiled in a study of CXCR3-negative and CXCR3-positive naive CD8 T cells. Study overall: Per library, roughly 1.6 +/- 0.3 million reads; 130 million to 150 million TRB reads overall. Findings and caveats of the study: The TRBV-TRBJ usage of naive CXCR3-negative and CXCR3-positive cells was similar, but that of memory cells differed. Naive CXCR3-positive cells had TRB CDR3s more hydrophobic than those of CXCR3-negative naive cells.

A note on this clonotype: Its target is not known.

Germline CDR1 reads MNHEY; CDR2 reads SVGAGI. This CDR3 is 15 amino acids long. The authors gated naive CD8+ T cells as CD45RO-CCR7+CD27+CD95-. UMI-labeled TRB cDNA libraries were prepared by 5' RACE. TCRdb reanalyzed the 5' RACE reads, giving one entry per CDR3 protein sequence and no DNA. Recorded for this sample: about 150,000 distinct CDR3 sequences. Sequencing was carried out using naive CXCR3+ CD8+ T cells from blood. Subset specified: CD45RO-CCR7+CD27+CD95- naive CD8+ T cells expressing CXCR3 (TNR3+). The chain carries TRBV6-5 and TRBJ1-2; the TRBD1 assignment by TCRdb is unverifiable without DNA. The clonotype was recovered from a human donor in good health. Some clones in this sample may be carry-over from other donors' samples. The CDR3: CASSFGAGADYGYTF.